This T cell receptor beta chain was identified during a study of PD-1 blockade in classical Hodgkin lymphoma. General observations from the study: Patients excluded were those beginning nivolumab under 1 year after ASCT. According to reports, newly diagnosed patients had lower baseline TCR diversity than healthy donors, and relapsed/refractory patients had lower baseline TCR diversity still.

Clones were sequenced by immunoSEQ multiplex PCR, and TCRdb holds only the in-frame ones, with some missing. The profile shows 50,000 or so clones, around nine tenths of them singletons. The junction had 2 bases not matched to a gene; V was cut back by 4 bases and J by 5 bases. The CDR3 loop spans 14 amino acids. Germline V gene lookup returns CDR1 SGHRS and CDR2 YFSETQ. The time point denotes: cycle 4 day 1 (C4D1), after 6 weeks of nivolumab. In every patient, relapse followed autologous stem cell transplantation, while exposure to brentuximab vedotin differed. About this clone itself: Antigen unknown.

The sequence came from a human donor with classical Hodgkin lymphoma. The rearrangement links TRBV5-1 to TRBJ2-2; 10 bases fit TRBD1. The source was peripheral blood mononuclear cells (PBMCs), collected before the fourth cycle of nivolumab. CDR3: CASSPGQGTGELFF. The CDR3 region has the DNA TGCGCCAGCAGCCCGGGACAGGGGACCGGGGAGCTGTTTTTT.